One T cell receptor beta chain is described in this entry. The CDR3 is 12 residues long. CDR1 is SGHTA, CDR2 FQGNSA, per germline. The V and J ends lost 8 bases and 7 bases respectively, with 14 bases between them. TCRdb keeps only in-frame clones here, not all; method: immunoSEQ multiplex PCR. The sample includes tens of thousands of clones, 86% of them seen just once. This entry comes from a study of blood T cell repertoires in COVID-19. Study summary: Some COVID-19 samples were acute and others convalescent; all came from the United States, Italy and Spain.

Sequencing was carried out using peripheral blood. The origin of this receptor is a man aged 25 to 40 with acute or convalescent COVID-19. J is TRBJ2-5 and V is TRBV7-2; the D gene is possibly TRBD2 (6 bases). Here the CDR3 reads CASGSGEWTQYF. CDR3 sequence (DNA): TGTGCCAGCGGCTCGGGGGAATGGACCCAGTACTTC.